The 5 T cell receptor beta chains in this list originate from one sample, sequenced in a study of T cell responses to AZD1222 COVID-19 vaccine. The table came from immunoSEQ multiplex PCR; TCRdb's copy has only in-frame clones and leaves some out. The data hold some 69,000 clones, with over 75% observed a single time. The specimen was peripheral blood, collected on day 0 of AZD1222 vaccination. All receptors derive from an adult in good health.

V gene TRBV2 combines with J gene TRBJ2-2; 7 bases map to TRBD1. V shed 8 bases and J 2 bases; nucleotides not matched to a gene: 5. The CDR3 consists of 14 residues. From germline, CDR1 is SNHLY and CDR2 FYNNEI. This chain's CDR3 is CASGRQGNTGELFF. The CDR3 coding sequence is TGTGCCAGCGGAAGACAGGGAAACACCGGGGAGCTGTTTTTT.

The chain employs TRBV9 and TRBJ1-1; D remains unclear. V was pared by 0 bases and J by 2 bases, with 8 bases between. CDR1 and CDR2 (germline): SGDLS, YYNGEE. CDR3 length equals 14 residues. The CDR3 nucleotides read TGTGCCAGCAGCGTAGGGGTAGTAAACACTGAAGCTTTCTTT. Amino acid sequence: CASSVGVVNTEAFF.

This chain joins TRBV2 and TRBJ2-2, with unresolved D. Germline assignment: CDR1 SNHLY and CDR2 FYNNEI. The CDR3 sequence is 13 residues long. V lost 7 bases and J lost 5, with 11 bases in between. CDR3: CASIMQVTGELFF. The CDR3 DNA follows: TGTGCCAGCATTATGCAGGTTACCGGGGAGCTGTTTTTT.

The chain links TRBV6-5 to TRBJ1-4; D call uncertain. The CDR3 loop spans 15 amino acids. V lost 8 bases to trimming and J lost 8 bases, with 21 bases between them. The germline V gene has CDR1 MNHEY and CDR2 SVGAGI. CDR3 amino acids: CASWSQLGPYEKLFF. DNA for the CDR3: TGTGCCAGCTGGTCGCAGTTAGGACCTTACGAAAAACTGTTTTTT.

The chain joins TRBV5-4 to TRBJ1-5; possibly TRBD1 for D (6 bases). Trimming left V 4 bases short and J 3 bases short, with 8 bases between. The length of the CDR3 is 13 residues. CDR1 is SGHNT and CDR2 is YYREEE in the germline V gene (reference sequence). CDR3 bases: TGTGCCAGCAGCGCAGGGGTCAATCAGCCCCAGCATTTT. Its translation is CASSAGVNQPQHF.